Shown below are 15 T cell receptor beta chains from a single sample sequenced in a study of cytotoxic CD8 clonotypes in ibrutinib-treated CLL. The repertoire was sequenced with immunoSEQ multiplex PCR; TCRdb's copy has only in-frame clones and lacks some. This sample has around 27,000 clones, with roughly 50% found just once. Sequenced here: PBMCs, sampled before ibrutinib treatment. The receptors here all came from a human donor with chronic lymphocytic leukemia.

The rearrangement uses TRBV2 and TRBJ1-1; D gene unclear. Germline CDR1 and CDR2: SNHLY and FYNNEI. This CDR3 spans 13 amino acids. The germline V and J ends were trimmed by 6 bases and 5 bases, with 13 bases remaining between them. Here the CDR3 reads CASRIRTWTEAFF. CDR3 bases: TGTGCCAGCAGGATTAGGACCTGGACTGAAGCTTTCTTT.

The chain combines TRBV28 with TRBJ1-2; 8 bases align to TRBD1. The CDR3 is 15 residues long. Germline-derived CDR1 and CDR2 are MDHEN and SYDVKM. Trimming took 1 base from V and 5 from J; bases not matched to a gene: 6. The CDR3 protein is CASSLSTGGLYGYTF. DNA for the CDR3: TGTGCCAGCAGTTTATCTACAGGGGGTTTATATGGCTACACCTTC.

V is TRBV28 and J is TRBJ2-3, with a weak D call TRBD1 (5 bases). Between the trimmed V and J ends, which lost 2 bases and 6 bases, there was a span of 9 bases. The CDR3 is 13 amino acids. The germline CDR1 and CDR2 sequences are MDHEN and SYDVKM. The CDR3 coding sequence is TGTGCCAGCAGTTTAGGGGCCAGCGATACGCAGTATTTT. As protein: CASSLGASDTQYF.

This clone appeared a few times. The chain is built from TRBV10-3 and TRBJ1-4; D remains unclear. Germline assignment: CDR1 ENHRY and CDR2 SYGVKD. The V end was cut by 4 bases, the J end by 5 bases, with 8 bases between. CDR3 length: 13 residues. CDR3 sequence reads: CAISGGLNEKLFF. For the CDR3, the DNA is TGTGCCATCAGTGGAGGCTTGAATGAAAAACTGTTTTTT.

This rearrangement joins TRBV21-1 to TRBJ1-1. TRBV21-1 is termed a pseudogene. The CDR3 consists of 16 residues. In nucleotides, the CDR3 is TGTGCCAGCAGCAAAGGGGAGATTGCAGTGAACACTGAAGCTTTCTTT. Protein: CASSKGEIAVNTEAFF.

V gene TRBV19 combines with J gene TRBJ2-5; D remains ambiguous. CDR3 length: 15 amino acids. Per the germline V gene, CDR1 is LNHDA and CDR2 is SQIVND (reference sequence). Deletions cut 5 bases from V and 2 bases from J, with 15 bases between. The chain's CDR3 is CASSARSPTQETQYF. The CDR3 DNA reads as TGTGCCAGTAGTGCCCGGTCCCCAACGCAAGAGACCCAGTACTTC.

This chain joins TRBV6-6 and TRBJ1-6; no firm D call. Trimming stripped 1 base from V and 4 bases from J, with 8 bases between. CDR3 length: 15 amino acids. Germline V gene lookup returns CDR1 MNHNY and CDR2 SVGAGI (reference sequence). The CDR3 here is CASSYYGAYNSPLHF. The CDR3 DNA follows: TGTGCCAGCAGTTACTACGGAGCGTATAATTCACCCCTCCACTTT.

This sequence joins TRBV2 and TRBJ2-5, with 8 nucleotides matching TRBD2. V gave up 6 bases and J gave up 1 base; unmatched junction bases: 10. CDR1 and CDR2 from the germline V gene are SNHLY and FYNNEI. The CDR3 length is 16 residues. This CDR3 is CASSLGLAGGQETQYF. DNA for the CDR3: TGTGCCAGCAGCTTAGGACTAGCCGGGGGCCAAGAGACCCAGTACTTC.

This clone has just a few counts. V and J are TRBV11-2 and TRBJ2-1; the match to TRBD2 covers 10 bases. There are 16 residues in the CDR3. Germline V lookup: CDR1 SGHAT, CDR2 FQNNGV. Trimming cost V 6 bases and J 2 bases; bases outside gene matches: 7. The CDR3 loop reads CASSNKRGGTYNEQFF. DNA of the CDR3: TGTGCCAGCAGTAACAAGCGGGGGGGCACCTACAATGAGCAGTTCTTC.

The rearrangement links TRBV6-5 to TRBJ1-5; 9 bases line up with TRBD1. The CDR3 has 15 residues. Unmatched junction bases numbered 11, after V lost 8 bases and J lost 6 bases. CDR1 is MNHEY and CDR2 is SVGAGI in the germline V gene. CDR3 nucleotide sequence: TGTGCCAGCCAAGAAGGACAGGGGAGGCGTCAGCCCCAGCATTTT. Its protein product is CASQEGQGRRQPQHF.

The table lists this clone with a count of one. The V and J genes are TRBV5-4 and TRBJ2-2, with TRBD1 identical over 9 bases. Germline loops: CDR1 SGHNT, CDR2 YYREEE (reference sequence). The J segment lost 8 bases and the V segment lost 4 bases, leaving 9 bases of the junction unmatched. The CDR3 has 15 amino acids. The CDR3 spells CASSANRGLGGELFF. CDR3 nucleotide sequence: TGTGCCAGCAGCGCAAACAGGGGGCTTGGGGGGGAGCTGTTTTTT.

This chain uses TRBV19 with TRBJ1-5; TRBD1 might be the D (5 bases). The CDR3 contains 15 residues. V lost 3 bases to trimming and J lost 6 bases, with 15 bases between them. The V gene's germline CDR1 is LNHDA and CDR2 SQIVND (reference sequence). CDR3 bases: TGTGCCAGTAGTATCAAGGGGCTAAGCGGTCAGCCCCAGCATTTT. Translation: CASSIKGLSGQPQHF.

This CDR3 is CASSPATGGVYEQYF. DNA for the CDR3: TGCGCCAGCAGCCCCGCGACAGGGGGAGTCTACGAGCAGTACTTC. The V call is TRBV4-1, the J call TRBJ2-7, with TRBD1 matching over 9 bases. The CDR3 sequence is 15 residues long. The germline V gene has CDR1 MGHRA and CDR2 YSYEKL. Trimming at V came to 4 bases and at J to 3 bases, leaving 7 bases not matched to a gene.

The rearrangement uses TRBV11-2 and TRBJ2-7; TRBD1 agrees at 8 bases. V shed 5 bases, J shed 5 bases, and the junction held 8 bases outside the gene matches. Germline CDR1 reads SGHAT; CDR2 reads FQNNGV. This CDR3 has 14 residues. Here the CDR3 reads CASSLKDRADEQYF. CDR3 DNA: TGTGCCAGCAGCCTAAAGGACAGGGCGGACGAGCAGTACTTC.

The rearrangement uses TRBV6-6 and TRBJ2-5; 8 nucleotides align to TRBD1. V dropped 0 bases and J dropped 3; count of bases not matched to a gene: 6. In germline, CDR1 is MNHNY, CDR2 SVGAGI (reference sequence). The CDR3 covers 16 residues. The CDR3 loop is CASSYSRLDREETQYF. The CDR3 bases are TGTGCCAGCAGTTACTCGAGGCTGGACAGGGAAGAGACCCAGTACTTC.